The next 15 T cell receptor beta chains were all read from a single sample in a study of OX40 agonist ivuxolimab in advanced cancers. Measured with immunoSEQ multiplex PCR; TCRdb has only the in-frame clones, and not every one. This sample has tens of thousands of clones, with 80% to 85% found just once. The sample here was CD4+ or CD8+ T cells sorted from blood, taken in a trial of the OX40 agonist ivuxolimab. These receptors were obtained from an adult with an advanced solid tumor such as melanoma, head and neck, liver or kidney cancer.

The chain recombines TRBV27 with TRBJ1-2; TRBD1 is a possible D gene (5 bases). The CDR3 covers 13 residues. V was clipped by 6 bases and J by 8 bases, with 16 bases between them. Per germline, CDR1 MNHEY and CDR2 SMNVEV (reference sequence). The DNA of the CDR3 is TGTGCCAGCAGATCCGGGACTCTTGGAGGCTACACCTTC. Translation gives CASRSGTLGGYTF.

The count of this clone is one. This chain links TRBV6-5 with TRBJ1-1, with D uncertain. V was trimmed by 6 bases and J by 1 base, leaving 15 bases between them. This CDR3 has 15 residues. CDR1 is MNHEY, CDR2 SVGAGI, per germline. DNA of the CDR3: TGTGCCAGCAGGCCTAAGGGATGGGGGAACACTGAAGCTTTCTTT. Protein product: CASRPKGWGNTEAFF.

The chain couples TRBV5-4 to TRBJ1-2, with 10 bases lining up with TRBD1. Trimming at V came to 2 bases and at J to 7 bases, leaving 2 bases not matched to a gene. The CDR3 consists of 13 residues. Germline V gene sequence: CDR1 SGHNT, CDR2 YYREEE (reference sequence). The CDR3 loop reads CASSFWDRGGYTF. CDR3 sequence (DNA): TGTGCCAGCAGCTTTTGGGACAGGGGTGGCTACACCTTC.

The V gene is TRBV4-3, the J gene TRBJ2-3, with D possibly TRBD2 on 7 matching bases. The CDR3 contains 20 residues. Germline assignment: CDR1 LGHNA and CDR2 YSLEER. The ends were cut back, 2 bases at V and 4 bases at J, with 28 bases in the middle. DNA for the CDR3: TGCGCCAGCAGCCAACTGTATTGGGGGGGGCCCTCATTGGCCGCAGATACGCAGTATTTT. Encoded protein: CASSQLYWGGPSLAADTQYF.

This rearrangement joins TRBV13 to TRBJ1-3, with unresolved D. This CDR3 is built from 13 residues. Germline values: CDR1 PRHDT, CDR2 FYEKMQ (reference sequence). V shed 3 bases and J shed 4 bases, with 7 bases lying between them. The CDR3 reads CASSFSHGNTIYF. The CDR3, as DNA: TGTGCCAGCAGCTTTTCACACGGAAACACCATATATTTT. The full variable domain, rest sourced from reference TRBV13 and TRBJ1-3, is AAGVIQSPRHLIKEKRETATLKCYPIPRHDTVYWYQQGPGQDPQFLISFYEKMQSDKGSIPDRFSAQQFSDYHSELNMSSLELGDSALYFCASSFSHGNTIYFGEGSWLTVV.

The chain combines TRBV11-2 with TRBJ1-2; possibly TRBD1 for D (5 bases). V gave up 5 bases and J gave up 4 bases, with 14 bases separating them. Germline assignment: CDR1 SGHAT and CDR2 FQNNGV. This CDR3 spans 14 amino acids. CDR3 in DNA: TGTGCCAGCAGCCTATGGCAGGGCCGCTATGGCTACACCTTC. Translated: CASSLWQGRYGYTF.

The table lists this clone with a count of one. The CDR3 region is CASSQDRGVAGAMNTDTQYF. As DNA, the CDR3 is TGCGCCAGCAGCCAAGACAGAGGTGTAGCGGGGGCCATGAACACAGATACGCAGTATTTT. The chain uses TRBV4-3 and TRBJ2-3, with 9 bases matching TRBD2. The CDR3 is 20 amino acids. The V gene end was trimmed by 0 bases and the J gene end by 2 bases; junction bases not matched to a gene: 15. Germline lookup yields CDR1 LGHNA and CDR2 YSLEER.

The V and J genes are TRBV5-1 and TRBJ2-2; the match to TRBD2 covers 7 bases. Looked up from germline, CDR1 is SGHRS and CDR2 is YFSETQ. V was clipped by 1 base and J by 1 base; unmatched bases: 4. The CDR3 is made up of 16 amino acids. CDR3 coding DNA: TGCGCCAGCAGCTTGTACGGCGGGAGGAACACCGGGGAGCTGTTTTTT. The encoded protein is CASSLYGGRNTGELFF.

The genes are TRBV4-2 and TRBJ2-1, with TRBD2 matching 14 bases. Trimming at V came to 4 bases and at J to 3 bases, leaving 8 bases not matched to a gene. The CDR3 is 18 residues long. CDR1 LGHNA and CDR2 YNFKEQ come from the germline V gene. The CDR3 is CASSLYSGLAGVYNEQFF. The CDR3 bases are TGTGCCAGCAGCCTCTACTCGGGACTAGCGGGAGTCTACAATGAGCAGTTCTTC.

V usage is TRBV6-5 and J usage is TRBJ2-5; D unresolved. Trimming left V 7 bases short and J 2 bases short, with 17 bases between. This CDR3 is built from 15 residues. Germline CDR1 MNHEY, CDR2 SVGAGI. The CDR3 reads CASTRRRSIQETQYF. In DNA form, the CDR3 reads TGTGCCAGCACCCGACGTAGAAGTATTCAAGAGACCCAGTACTTC.

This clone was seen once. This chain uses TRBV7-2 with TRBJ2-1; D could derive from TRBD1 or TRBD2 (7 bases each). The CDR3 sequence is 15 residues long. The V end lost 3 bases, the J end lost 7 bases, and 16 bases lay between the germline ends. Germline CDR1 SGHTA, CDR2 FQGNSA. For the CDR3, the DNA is TGTGCCAGCAGCTTTTTGACAGGGCGGGGGAATGAGCAGTTCTTC. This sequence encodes CASSFLTGRGNEQFF.

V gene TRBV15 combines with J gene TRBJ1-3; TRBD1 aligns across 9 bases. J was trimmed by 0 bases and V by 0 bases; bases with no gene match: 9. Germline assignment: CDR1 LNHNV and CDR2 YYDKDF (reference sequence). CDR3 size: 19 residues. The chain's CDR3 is CATSRDFIGTGSSGNTIYF. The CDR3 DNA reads TGTGCCACCAGCAGAGATTTTATTGGGACAGGGAGCTCTGGAAACACCATATATTTT.

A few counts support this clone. This chain's CDR3 is CAWTVGRQPQHF. The CDR3 nucleotides read TGTGCCTGGACGGTTGGCCGTCAGCCCCAGCATTTT. The chain recombines TRBV30 with TRBJ1-5; D call uncertain. The CDR3 loop spans 12 amino acids. In germline, CDR1 is GTSNPN, CDR2 SVGIG (reference sequence). The germline V and J ends were trimmed by 4 bases and 6 bases, with 10 bases remaining between them.

CDR3 sequence (DNA): TGTGCCAGCAGCGCCCCTCAGGGAGGTTCACCCCTCCACTTT. The encoded protein is CASSAPQGGSPLHF. The rearrangement joins TRBV7-2 to TRBJ1-6, with D possibly matching TRBD1 (5 bases). Trimming took off 5 bases at V and 9 bases at J, with 14 bases between the two ends. This CDR3 has 14 residues. Germline V gene data show CDR1 as SGHTA and CDR2 as FQGNSA.

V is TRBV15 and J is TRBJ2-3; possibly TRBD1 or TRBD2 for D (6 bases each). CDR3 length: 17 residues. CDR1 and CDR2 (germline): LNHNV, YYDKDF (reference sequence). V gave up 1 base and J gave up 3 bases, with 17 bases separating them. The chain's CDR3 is CATSRVPTVGGTDTQYF. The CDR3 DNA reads TGTGCCACCAGCAGAGTCCCGACAGTAGGGGGGACAGATACGCAGTATTTT.